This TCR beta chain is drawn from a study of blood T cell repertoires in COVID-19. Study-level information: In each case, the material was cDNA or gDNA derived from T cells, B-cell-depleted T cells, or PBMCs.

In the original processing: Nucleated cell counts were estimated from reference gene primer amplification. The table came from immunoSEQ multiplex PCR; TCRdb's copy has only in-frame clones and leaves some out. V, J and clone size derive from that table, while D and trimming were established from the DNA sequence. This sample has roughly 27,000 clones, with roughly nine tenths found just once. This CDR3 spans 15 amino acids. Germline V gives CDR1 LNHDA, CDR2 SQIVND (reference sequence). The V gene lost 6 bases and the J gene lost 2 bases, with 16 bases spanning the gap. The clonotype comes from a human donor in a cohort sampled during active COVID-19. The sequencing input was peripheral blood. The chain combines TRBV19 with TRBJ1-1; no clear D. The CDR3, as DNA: TGTGCCAGTAGGACTATCGAGGATCGCAACACTGAAGCTTTCTTT. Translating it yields CASRTIEDRNTEAFF.